This T cell receptor beta chain was sequenced during a study of blood T cell repertoires in COVID-19 (dated by TCRdb to the early 2020s). Regarding the study in general: Samples from collaborators originated in the United States, Italy and Spain and spanned both the acute and convalescent phases of COVID-19. The prospective study material was composed of cDNA or gDNA derived from T cells, B-cell-depleted T cells, or PBMCs. Deeply sampled blood TCRbeta repertoires from subjects exposed to, actively infected with, or recovered from COVID-19 were included in the dataset. The repertoires were made available in a free public database intended to serve as a resource for research on the immune response to SARS-CoV-2. Samples came from the ongoing ImmuneRACE study (first 160 participants) plus 1,254 subjects from 6 global collaborators. Sample metadata almost always included a de-identified subject ID, COVID-19 status, age in years and sex. Where available, HLA class I and class II types were taken from metadata supplied by the sample provider and were not determined by assay-based typing. The research as a whole found: The quantity of clinical and demographic metadata differed by source and by participant and was supplied without curation.

Notes on this clone: This clone's antigen is unknown. No clone much larger than this one lies a single base away; base qualities are absent.

V ends up 5 bases short and J 3 bases short, with an unmatched junction base count of 9. CDR1 and CDR2 are read off the germline V gene as SGHTA and FQGNSA. The CDR3 numbers 17 residues from cysteine through phenylalanine. Only the CDR3 region is kept as DNA, spanning 51 bases read in frame from base 1. TCRbeta CDR3 regions were amplified from genomic DNA by means of the immunoSEQ Assay, a bias-controlled multiplex PCR. The study's processing was this. Nucleated cell counts per sample were estimated from amplification of reference gene primers within the assay. To quantify the absolute abundance of each unique TCRbeta CDR3 rearrangement, sequence reads were collapsed and filtered. For each sample, productive Simpson clonality was calculated as the square root of Simpson's diversity index across productive rearrangements. What TCRdb holds here is the immuneACCESS table cut down to in-frame rearrangements. Part of the clones is not present; checked against another copy, under half of the missing clones reflect an unresolved V gene, and the others are unexplained. That table gives V, J and clone size, and the DNA gave D and trimming. This sample comprises about 150,000 clones, roughly 88% of them detected only once. The ten largest clones represent about 10% of the sample.

Whole blood was collected in K2EDTA tubes by collaborating institutions according to the institutions' own protocols. For TCRbeta analysis, collaborators shipped samples in one of three forms: frozen whole blood, isolated PBMCs, or DNA extracted from either of those sample types. This TCR was sampled from a man aged 55 to 70 with active or convalescent COVID-19. Recombination joined TRBV7-2 with TRBJ2-1, with 11 bases in between that match TRBD2. The sample taken for sequencing was peripheral blood. DNA sequence: TGTGCCAGCAGCGCCCCCTCTAGCGGGAGGTACTACAATGAGCAGTTCTTC. Its translation is CASSAPSSGRYYNEQFF.